The TCR beta chain described here comes from a study of Ad26.COV2.S vaccination and SARS-CoV-2 variants. As for the study in general: Into the muscle, Ad26.COV2.S was dosed once or twice, 56 days apart.

The sample's treatment: over 15 received Ad26.COV2.S at low or high dose, single or two shots; about 5 received placebo; per-sample allocation not given. Collection of samples fell on day 63 after the first vaccine or placebo injection. Based in Boston, the donor was an adult of 18-55 years. Regarding this clone: The antigen is undetermined.

This table comes from immunoSEQ multiplex PCR, and its TCRdb copy is limited to in-frame clones, with some not included. The sample carries about 320,000 clones, around 83% recorded once. The CDR3 length is 17 residues. The junction had 12 bases not matched to a gene; V was cut back by 5 bases and J by 3 bases. Germline assignment: CDR1 SGHTA and CDR2 FQGNSA. The study, taken as a whole, reports: Vaccine recipients had higher spike-specific TCR breadth than placebo recipients. Substantial breadth was reported for post-vaccination spike-specific CD8+ and CD4+ T cells.

The sequencing here drew on peripheral blood, taken in a trial of Ad26.COV2.S vaccine versus placebo. V and J are TRBV7-2 and TRBJ2-1; 8 bases align to TRBD2. This receptor was obtained from a person aged 18-60 years who received the Ad26.COV2.S COVID-19 vaccine or a placebo. The CDR3 sequence is CASSRPGSGGRYNEQFF. For the CDR3, the DNA is TGTGCCAGCAGCCGGCCGGGGAGCGGGGGCCGCTACAATGAGCAGTTCTTC. Complete variable domain (other parts from reference TRBV7-2 and TRBJ2-1): GAGVSQSPSNKVTEKGKDVELRCDPISGHTALYWYRQSLGQGLEFLIYFQGNSAPDKSGLPSDRFSAERTGGSVSTLTIQRTQQEDSAVYLCASSRPGSGGRYNEQFFGPGTRLTVL.